This T cell receptor beta chain stems from a study of control samples from healthy donors and cancer patients. This clone occurred a few times. The length of the CDR3 is 15 residues. V lost 1 base and J 2 bases, leaving 12 bases between the germline ends. Germline-derived CDR1 and CDR2 are MGHDK and SYGVNS. Measured with immunoSEQ multiplex PCR; TCRdb has only the in-frame clones, and not every one. This table holds 5,500 to 7,500 clones, approximately 72% found once. What was sequenced was formalin-fixed, paraffin-embedded tissue. The gene calls are TRBV25-1 and TRBJ2-7; possibly TRBD2 for D (5 bases). This receptor was taken from a male donor with melanoma. The CDR3 coding sequence is TGTGCCAGCAGTGAATCCAAGGGAGCAGCCTACGAGCAGTACTTC. It specifies CASSESKGAAYEQYF.